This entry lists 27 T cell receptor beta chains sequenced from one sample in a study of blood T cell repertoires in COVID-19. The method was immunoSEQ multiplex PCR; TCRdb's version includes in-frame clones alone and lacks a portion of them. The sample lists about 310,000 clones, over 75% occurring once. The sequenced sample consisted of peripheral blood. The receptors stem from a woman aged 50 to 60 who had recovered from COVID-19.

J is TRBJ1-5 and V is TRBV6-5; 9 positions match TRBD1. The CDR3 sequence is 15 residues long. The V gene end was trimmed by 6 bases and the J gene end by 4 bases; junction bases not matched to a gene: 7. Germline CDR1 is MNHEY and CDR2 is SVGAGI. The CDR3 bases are TGTGCCAGCAGGAGGACAGGGGATGGGAATCAGCCCCAGCATTTT. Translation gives CASRRTGDGNQPQHF.

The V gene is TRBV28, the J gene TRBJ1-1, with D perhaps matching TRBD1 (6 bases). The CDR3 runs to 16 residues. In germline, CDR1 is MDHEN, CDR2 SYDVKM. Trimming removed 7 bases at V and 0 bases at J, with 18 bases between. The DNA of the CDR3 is TGTGCCAGCATTCCACCACATCAGGGGTTGAACACTGAAGCTTTCTTT. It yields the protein CASIPPHQGLNTEAFF.

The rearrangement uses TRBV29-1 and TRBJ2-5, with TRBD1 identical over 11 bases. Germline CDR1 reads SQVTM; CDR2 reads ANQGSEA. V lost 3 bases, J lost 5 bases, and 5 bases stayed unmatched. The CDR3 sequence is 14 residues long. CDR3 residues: CSVEGQGVLETQYF. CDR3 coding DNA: TGCAGCGTTGAGGGACAGGGGGTACTGGAGACCCAGTACTTC.

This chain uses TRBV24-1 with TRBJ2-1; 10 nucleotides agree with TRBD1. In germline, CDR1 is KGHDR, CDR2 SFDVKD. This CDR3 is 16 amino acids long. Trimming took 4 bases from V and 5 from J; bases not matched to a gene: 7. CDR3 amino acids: CATSETGQGFHNEQFF. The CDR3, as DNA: TGTGCCACCAGTGAAACGGGACAGGGGTTCCACAATGAGCAGTTCTTC.

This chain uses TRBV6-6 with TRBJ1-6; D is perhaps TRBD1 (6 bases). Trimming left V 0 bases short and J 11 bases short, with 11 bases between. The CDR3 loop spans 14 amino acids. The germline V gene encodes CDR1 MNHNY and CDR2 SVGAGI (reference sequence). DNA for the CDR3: TGTGCCAGCAGTTACTCGGAGGGGGGGACACCCCTCCACTTT. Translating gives CASSYSEGGTPLHF.

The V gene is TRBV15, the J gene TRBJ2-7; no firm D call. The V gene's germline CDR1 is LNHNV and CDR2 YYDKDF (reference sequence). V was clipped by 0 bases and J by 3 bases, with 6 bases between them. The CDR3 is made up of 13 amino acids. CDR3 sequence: CATSRDLYYEQYF. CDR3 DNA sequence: TGTGCCACCAGCAGAGACCTTTACTACGAGCAGTACTTC. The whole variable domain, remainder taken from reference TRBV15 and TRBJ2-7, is DAMVIQNPRYQVTQFGKPVTLSCSQTLNHNVMYWYQQKSSQAPKLLFHYYDKDFNNEADTPDNFQSRRPNTSFCFLDIRSPGLGDTAMYLCATSRDLYYEQYFGPGTRLTVT.

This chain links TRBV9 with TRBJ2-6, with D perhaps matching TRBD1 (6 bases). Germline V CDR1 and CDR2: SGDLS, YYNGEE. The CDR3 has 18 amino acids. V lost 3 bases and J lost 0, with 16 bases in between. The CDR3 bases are TGTGCCAGCAGCGACACCGGGACATTCAGCTCTGGGGCCAACGTCCTGACTTTC. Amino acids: CASSDTGTFSSGANVLTF.

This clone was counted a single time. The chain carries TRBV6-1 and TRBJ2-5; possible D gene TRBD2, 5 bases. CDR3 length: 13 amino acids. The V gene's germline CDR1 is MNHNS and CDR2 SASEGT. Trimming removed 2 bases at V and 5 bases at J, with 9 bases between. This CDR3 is CASSELGGETQYF. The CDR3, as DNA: TGTGCCAGCAGTGAACTCGGCGGGGAGACCCAGTACTTC.

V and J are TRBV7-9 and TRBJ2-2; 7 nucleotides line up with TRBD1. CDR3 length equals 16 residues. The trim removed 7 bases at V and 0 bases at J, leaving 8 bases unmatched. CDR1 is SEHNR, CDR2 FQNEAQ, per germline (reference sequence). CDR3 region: CASTLQGTPNTGELFF. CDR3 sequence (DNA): TGTGCCAGCACCCTACAGGGGACACCGAACACCGGGGAGCTGTTTTTT. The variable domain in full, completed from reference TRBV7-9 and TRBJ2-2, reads DTGVSQNPRHKITKRGQNVTFRCDPISEHNRLYWYRQTLGQGPEFLTYFQNEAQLEKSRLLSDRFSAERPKGSFSTLEIQRTEQGDSAMYLCASTLQGTPNTGELFFGEGSRLTVL.

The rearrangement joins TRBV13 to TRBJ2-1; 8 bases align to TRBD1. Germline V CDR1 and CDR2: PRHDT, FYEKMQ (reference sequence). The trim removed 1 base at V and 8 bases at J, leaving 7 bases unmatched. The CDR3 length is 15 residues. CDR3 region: CASSLEAGGRDEQFF. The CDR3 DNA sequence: TGTGCCAGCAGCTTAGAGGCAGGGGGCAGGGATGAGCAGTTCTTC.

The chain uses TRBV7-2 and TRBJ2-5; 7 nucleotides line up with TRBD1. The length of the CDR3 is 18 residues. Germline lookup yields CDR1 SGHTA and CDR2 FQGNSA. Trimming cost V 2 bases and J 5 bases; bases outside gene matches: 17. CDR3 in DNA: TGTGCCAGCAGCTTACGTCGCAGGGGGAGAGACAAGGGGGAGACCCAGTACTTC. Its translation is CASSLRRRGRDKGETQYF.

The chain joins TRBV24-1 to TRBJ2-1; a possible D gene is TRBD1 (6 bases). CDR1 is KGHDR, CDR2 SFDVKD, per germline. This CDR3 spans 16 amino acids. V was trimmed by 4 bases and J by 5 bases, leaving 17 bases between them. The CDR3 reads CATSDTNRVGDNEQFF. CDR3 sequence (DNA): TGTGCCACCAGTGACACAAACAGGGTTGGGGACAATGAGCAGTTCTTC.

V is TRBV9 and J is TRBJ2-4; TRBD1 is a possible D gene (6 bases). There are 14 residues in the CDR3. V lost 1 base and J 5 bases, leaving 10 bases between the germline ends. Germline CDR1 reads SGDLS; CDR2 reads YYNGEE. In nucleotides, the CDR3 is TGTGCCAGCAGCGTATCGACAGGAGAAAACATTCAGTACTTC. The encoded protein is CASSVSTGENIQYF.

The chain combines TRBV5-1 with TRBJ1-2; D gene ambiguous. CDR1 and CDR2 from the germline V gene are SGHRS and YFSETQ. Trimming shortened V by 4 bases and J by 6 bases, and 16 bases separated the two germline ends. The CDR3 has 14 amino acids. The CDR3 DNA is TGCGCCAGCAGCCGTGGGGAGGCTACCCATGGCTACACCTTC. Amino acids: CASSRGEATHGYTF.

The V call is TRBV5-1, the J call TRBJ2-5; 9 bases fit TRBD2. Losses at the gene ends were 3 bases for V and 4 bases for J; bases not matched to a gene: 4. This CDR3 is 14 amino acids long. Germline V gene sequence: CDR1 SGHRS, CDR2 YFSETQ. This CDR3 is CASSSYSGGETQYF. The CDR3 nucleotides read TGCGCCAGCAGCTCCTATAGCGGGGGAGAGACCCAGTACTTC.

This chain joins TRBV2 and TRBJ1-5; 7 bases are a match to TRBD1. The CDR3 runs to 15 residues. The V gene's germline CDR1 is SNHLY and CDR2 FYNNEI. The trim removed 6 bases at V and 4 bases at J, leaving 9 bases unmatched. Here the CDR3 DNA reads TGTGCCAGCAGACGCGACAGGGTTGGGAATCAGCCCCAGCATTTT. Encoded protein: CASRRDRVGNQPQHF. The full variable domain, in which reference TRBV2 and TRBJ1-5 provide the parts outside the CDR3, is EPEVTQTPSHQVTQMGQEVILRCVPISNHLYFYWYRQILGQKVEFLVSFYNNEISEKSEIFDDQFSVERPDGSNFTLKIRSTKLEDSAMYFCASRRDRVGNQPQHFGDGTRLSIL.

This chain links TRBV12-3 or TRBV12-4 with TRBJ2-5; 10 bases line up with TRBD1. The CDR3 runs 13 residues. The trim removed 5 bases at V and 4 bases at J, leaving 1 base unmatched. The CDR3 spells CASSRTGGETQYF. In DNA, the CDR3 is TGTGCCAGCAGTCGGACAGGGGGAGAGACCCAGTACTTC.

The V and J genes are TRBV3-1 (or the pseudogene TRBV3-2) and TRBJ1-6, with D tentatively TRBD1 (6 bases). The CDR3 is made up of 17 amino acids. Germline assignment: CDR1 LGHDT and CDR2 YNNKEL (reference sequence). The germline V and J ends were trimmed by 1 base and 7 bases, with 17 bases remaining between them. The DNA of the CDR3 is TGTGCCAGCAGCCAAGGGGCAGGTGGGGGCAGGAATTCACCCCTCCACTTT. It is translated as CASSQGAGGGRNSPLHF.

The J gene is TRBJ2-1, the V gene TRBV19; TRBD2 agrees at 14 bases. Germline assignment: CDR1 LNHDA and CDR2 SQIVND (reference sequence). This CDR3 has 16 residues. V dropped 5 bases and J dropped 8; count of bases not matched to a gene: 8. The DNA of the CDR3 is TGTGCCAGTAGTGTGACTAGCGGGAGGGGAGGGGATGAGCAGTTCTTC. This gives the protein CASSVTSGRGGDEQFF.

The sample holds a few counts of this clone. CDR3: CAISENWEQYF. DNA of the CDR3: TGTGCCATCAGTGAGAACTGGGAGCAGTACTTC. The chain employs TRBV10-3 and TRBJ2-7; D uncertain. This CDR3 has 11 residues. Germline CDR1 and CDR2: ENHRY and SYGVKD. V was clipped by 2 bases and J by 7 bases, with 6 bases between them.

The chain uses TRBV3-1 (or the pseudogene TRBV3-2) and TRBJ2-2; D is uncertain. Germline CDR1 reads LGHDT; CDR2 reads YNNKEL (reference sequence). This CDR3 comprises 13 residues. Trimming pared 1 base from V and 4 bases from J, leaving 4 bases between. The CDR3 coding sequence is TGTGCCAGCAGCCAAGCCAGCACCGGGGAGCTGTTTTTT. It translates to CASSQASTGELFF.

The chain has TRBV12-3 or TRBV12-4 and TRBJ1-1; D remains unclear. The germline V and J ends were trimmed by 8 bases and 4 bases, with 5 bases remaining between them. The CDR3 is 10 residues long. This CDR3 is CASGSTEAFF. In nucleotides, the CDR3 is TGTGCCAGCGGCTCCACTGAAGCTTTCTTT.

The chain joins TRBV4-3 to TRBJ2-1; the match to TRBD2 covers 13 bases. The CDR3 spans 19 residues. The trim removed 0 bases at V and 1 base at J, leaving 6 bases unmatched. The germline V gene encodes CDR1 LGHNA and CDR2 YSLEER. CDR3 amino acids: CASSQEETSGGPSYNEQFF. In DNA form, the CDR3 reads TGCGCCAGCAGCCAAGAAGAGACTAGCGGGGGGCCGTCCTACAATGAGCAGTTCTTC.

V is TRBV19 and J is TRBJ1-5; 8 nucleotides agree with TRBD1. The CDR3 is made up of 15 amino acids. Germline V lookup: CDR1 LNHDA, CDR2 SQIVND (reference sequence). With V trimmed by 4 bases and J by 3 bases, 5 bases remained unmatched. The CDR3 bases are TGTGCCAGTAGTAGTCAGACAGGGGACAATCAGCCCCAGCATTTT. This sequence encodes CASSSQTGDNQPQHF.

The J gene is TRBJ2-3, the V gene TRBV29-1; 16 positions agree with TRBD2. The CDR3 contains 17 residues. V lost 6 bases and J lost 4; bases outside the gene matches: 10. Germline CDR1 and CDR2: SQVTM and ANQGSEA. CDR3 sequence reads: CSVGPGLAGGQADTQYF. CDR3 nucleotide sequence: TGCAGCGTAGGACCGGGACTAGCGGGGGGGCAGGCAGATACGCAGTATTTT.

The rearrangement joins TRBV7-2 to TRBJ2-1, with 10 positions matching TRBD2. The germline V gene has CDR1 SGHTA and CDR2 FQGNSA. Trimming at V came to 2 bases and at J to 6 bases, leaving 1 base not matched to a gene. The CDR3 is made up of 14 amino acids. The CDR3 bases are TGTGCCAGCAGCTTATGGACTAGCGGCAATGAGCAGTTCTTC. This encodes CASSLWTSGNEQFF.

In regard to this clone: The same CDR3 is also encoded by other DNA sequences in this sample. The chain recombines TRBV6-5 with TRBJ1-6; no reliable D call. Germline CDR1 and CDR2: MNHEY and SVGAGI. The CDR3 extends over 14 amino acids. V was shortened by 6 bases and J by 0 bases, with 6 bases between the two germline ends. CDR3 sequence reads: CASRRSSYNSPLHF. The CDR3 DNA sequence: TGTGCCAGCAGAAGGAGCTCCTATAATTCACCCCTCCACTTT.